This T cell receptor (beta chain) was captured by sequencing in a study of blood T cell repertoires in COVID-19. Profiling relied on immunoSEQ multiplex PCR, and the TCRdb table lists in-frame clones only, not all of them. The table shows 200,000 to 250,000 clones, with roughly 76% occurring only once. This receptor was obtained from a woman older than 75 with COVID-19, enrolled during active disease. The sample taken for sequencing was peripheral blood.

The CDR3 sequence is CASSRMGQGGTGELFF. In DNA, the CDR3 is TGTGCCAGCAGCAGGATGGGACAGGGGGGTACCGGGGAGCTGTTTTTT. The rearrangement joins TRBV4-2 to TRBJ2-2, with 11 positions matching TRBD1. In germline, CDR1 is LGHNA, CDR2 YNFKEQ. V was clipped by 5 bases and J by 5 bases; unmatched bases: 7. The CDR3 totals 16 residues.